This T cell receptor (beta chain) was retrieved from a study of blood T cells in healthy people across ages. This clonotype turned up a few times. Primed by a sample-barcoded 5' primer and a J-beta primer mix, a second PCR proceeded for roughly 6 to 12 cycles. TCRdb used MiXCR to reprocess the 5' RACE reads, holding one entry per CDR3 protein. Of 550,000 to 750,000 distinct CDR3 sequences detected, more than 20% appear once; the ten largest clones hold 3.5% to 4%. Germline V gene data show CDR1 as LGHDT and CDR2 as YNNKEL (reference sequence). This CDR3 region has 16 residues. After removal of 4 bases from V and 9 bases from J, the junction contained 8 bases not matched to a gene. Healthy individuals of Caucasian origin from Russia, aged about 6 to 90, served as donors.

Sequenced material: blood. This TCR was sampled from a man between 65 and 79 years old in good health. V gene TRBV3-1 combines with J gene TRBJ2-1; TRBD2 matches 14 bases. CDR3: CASSPLTSGRAREQFF. The CDR3 nucleotides read TGTGCCAGCAGCCCGTTGACTAGCGGGAGGGCCCGTGAGCAGTTCTTC.